This entry concerns a single T cell receptor beta chain. Its cognate antigen is unknown. The deep-level immunoSEQ assay was used. Every immunoSEQ plate was one replicate of a subset's evenly spread DNA. Here immunoSEQ multiplex PCR was the method, and the copy in TCRdb shows in-frame clones only, minus some. The sample has about 2.2 million clones, 93% seen once. Terminally differentiated effector memory CD45RA+ cells were excluded from the naive CD8 cells, which were CD45RO-negative and positively selected for CCR7. The study drew all its donors from Caucasian adults living in Nashville, Tennessee. This sample is part of a study of shared clonotypes between healthy human individuals. Study-wide findings and caveats: Non-shared clonotypes showed lower generation probabilities than clonotypes common to all four donors.

The CDR3 is 17 amino acids. Between the trimmed V and J ends, which lost 3 bases and 4 bases, there was a span of 19 bases. Germline loops: CDR1 SGDLS, CDR2 YYNGEE. The sequence was obtained from a man between 18 and 29 years old in good health. Some clones in this sample may be carry-over from other donors' samples. Specimen: naive CD8+ T cells from PBMCs. The rearrangement links TRBV9 to TRBJ2-2, with a tentative D call TRBD1 (6 bases). The CDR3 DNA sequence: TGTGCCAGCAGCGGACCTGACAGGACCCCAGGCACCGGGGAGCTGTTTTTT. This sequence encodes CASSGPDRTPGTGELFF.